This T cell receptor (beta chain) is drawn from a study of early T cells in non-severe SARS-CoV-2 infection. The CDR3 is made up of 14 amino acids. Germline loops: CDR1 MDHEN, CDR2 SYDVKM. V lost 5 bases, J lost 5 bases, and 15 bases lay in between. This clonotype was detected a few times. The TCR library protocol was used to attach unique molecular identifiers. These identifiers were attached to individual cDNA molecules. In TCRdb, the 5' RACE reads were re-called with MiXCR into one record per CDR3 protein. Of more than 70,000 distinct CDR3 sequences in the sample, approximately 13% were seen once. The gene calls are TRBV28 and TRBJ1-1; maybe TRBD1 (6 bases). The source of this sequence is an adult who was a healthcare worker with PCR-confirmed SARS-CoV-2 infection or an uninfected control (not recorded which). Input material: whole blood. The CDR3 DNA follows: TGTGCCAGCAGTAGCCCGGGGGCGGTAACTGAAGCTTTCTTT. As protein: CASSSPGAVTEAFF.